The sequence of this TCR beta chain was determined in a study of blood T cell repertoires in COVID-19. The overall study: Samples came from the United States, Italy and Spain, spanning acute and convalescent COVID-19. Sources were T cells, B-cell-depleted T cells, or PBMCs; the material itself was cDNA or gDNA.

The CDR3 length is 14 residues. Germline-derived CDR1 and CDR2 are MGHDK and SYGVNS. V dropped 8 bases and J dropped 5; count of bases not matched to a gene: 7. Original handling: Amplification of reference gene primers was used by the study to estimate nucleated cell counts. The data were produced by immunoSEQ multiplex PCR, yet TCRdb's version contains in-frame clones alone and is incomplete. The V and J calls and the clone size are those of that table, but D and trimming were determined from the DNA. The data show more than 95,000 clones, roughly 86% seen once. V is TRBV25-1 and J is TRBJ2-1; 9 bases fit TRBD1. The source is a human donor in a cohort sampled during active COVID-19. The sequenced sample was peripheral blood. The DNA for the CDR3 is TGTGCCAGCTCCGGGACAGGGTCCAACAATGAGCAGTTCTTC. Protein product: CASSGTGSNNEQFF.